This T cell receptor (beta chain) was recovered during a study of blood T cell repertoires in COVID-19. Study at large: From T cells, B-cell-depleted T cells, or PBMCs came the material, which was cDNA or gDNA.

The assay was immunoSEQ multiplex PCR, and TCRdb's table has in-frame clones only and misses some. The sample contains some 100,000 clones, approximately 90% of which appear only once. CDR3 length equals 15 residues. Germline CDR1 LNHNV, CDR2 YYDKDF (reference sequence). The V and J ends lost 3 bases and 4 bases respectively, with 12 bases between them. The chain has TRBV15 and TRBJ1-4; maybe TRBD1 (5 bases). This sequence originates from a human donor in a cohort sampled during active COVID-19. Sequencing input: peripheral blood. The CDR3 region has the DNA TGTGCCACCAGCAGGCCGGGGGGATATAATGAAAAACTGTTTTTT. Protein sequence: CATSRPGGYNEKLFF.